This T cell receptor beta chain was obtained from a study of T cells in narcolepsy. The protocol was immunoSEQ multiplex PCR, while the TCRdb copy is restricted to in-frame clones and leaves out a portion. The table records 20,000 to 25,000 clones, around 83% of them present only once. V was trimmed by 8 bases and J by 1 base, leaving 11 bases between them. This CDR3 contains 13 residues. CDR1 and CDR2 from the germline V gene are MNHEY and SMNVEV (reference sequence). Details on this clone: Antigen: not known.

General study points: In some patient and control memory CD4+ samples, autoreactive clones were absent.

The receptor's source is a human donor with narcolepsy. J is TRBJ1-1 and V is TRBV27; D gene unclear. Sequencing was performed on CD45RA- memory CD4+ T cells from PBMCs. The CDR3 region is CASAFFENTEAFF. CDR3 DNA: TGTGCCAGCGCGTTCTTCGAGAACACTGAAGCTTTCTTT.